The rows below give T cell receptor beta chains drawn from one sample of a study of early T cells in non-severe SARS-CoV-2 infection. One entry per CDR3 protein, called by TCRdb with MiXCR from the 5' RACE reads. Here the sample spans about 63,000 distinct CDR3 sequences, approximately 13% being singletons. Sequences were obtained from whole blood. The receptors stem from an adult who was a healthcare worker with PCR-confirmed SARS-CoV-2 infection or an uninfected control (not recorded which). Each CDR3 is given with its conserved first and last residue. A D gene is named only where the DNA matches it firmly. Expanded clones are given a class, and other clones once, few, many or no size at all.

TRBV20-1	TRBD1	.	TRBJ1-1	TGCAGTGCCGGACAGGGGGACACTGAAGCTTTCTTT	CSAGQGDTEAFF
TRBV7-6	TRBD1	.	TRBJ2-1	TGTGCCAGCAGCCCCGACAGGGTTTCCCACAATGAGCAGTTCTTC	CASSPDRVSHNEQFF
TRBV6-2/TRBV6-3	TRBD1	many	TRBJ1-1	TGTGCCAGCACCGACCCCCACAGGGGGCTCACTGAAGCTTTCTTT	CASTDPHRGLTEAFF
TRBV7-9	.	.	TRBJ1-1	TGTGCCAGCAGCTTAGTGCGCACTGAAGCTTTCTTT	CASSLVRTEAFF
TRBV12-3/TRBV12-4	.	few	TRBJ1-1	TGTGCCAGCATGTTGGGTGAAGCTTTCTTT	CASMLGEAFF
TRBV29-1	.	many	TRBJ2-2	TGCAGCGTTGGACACCAGAACACCGGGGAGCTGTTTTTT	CSVGHQNTGELFF
TRBV6-5	.	many	TRBJ1-5	TGTGCCAGCAGAGTACACGGGGGCAATCAGCCCCAGCATTTT	CASRVHGGNQPQHF
TRBV10-2	.	.	TRBJ2-7	TGCGCCAGCAGTTCGGGACAAACCTACGAGCAGTACTTC	CASSSGQTYEQYF
TRBV12-5	.	many	TRBJ2-5	TGTGCTAGTGGTTTGGTGCTAGCAGGTCGAGAGACCCAGTACTTC	CASGLVLAGRETQYF
TRBV10-3	.	few	TRBJ2-5	TGTGCCATCAGTGAGTCCCAGGGCCAAGAGACCCAGTACTTC	CAISESQGQETQYF
TRBV12-5	TRBD1	many	TRBJ2-3	TGTGCTAGTGCCTCGGGACAGGCCGGGGATACGCAGTATTTT	CASASGQAGDTQYF
TRBV19	.	many	TRBJ1-1	TGTGCCAGTAGTATATTGGACGGTGGAACTGAAGCTTTCTTT	CASSILDGGTEAFF
TRBV29-1	TRBD1	few	TRBJ2-3	TGCAGCGTTGAAAGGCAGGGGGCGACAGATACGCAGTATTTT	CSVERQGATDTQYF
TRBV4-2	.	.	TRBJ1-6	TGTGCCAGCAGCCAAGAAGCTAATTCACCCCTCCACTTT	CASSQEANSPLHF
TRBV7-6	.	many	TRBJ2-1	TGTGCCAGCAGCTTACCGGGGGCCCTAAATGAGCAGTTCTTC	CASSLPGALNEQFF